Each of the 2 T cell receptor beta chains below was sequenced from the same sample in a study of blood T cell repertoires in COVID-19. The repertoire was sequenced with immunoSEQ multiplex PCR; TCRdb's copy has only in-frame clones and lacks some. The sample lists approximately 200,000 clones, about four fifths occurring once. The sequencing input was peripheral blood. These receptors all come from a woman aged 60-75 years with acute or convalescent COVID-19.

This chain joins TRBV5-4 and TRBJ1-4; D not certain. CDR3 length: 13 amino acids. V lost 4 bases, J lost 8 bases, and 12 bases lay in between. CDR1 SGHNT and CDR2 YYREEE come from the germline V gene (reference sequence). The CDR3, as DNA: TGTGCCAGCAGCCCCTCGGTCCGAGAAAAACTGTTTTTT. This sequence encodes CASSPSVREKLFF.

This clone came up a few times. This chain links TRBV14 with TRBJ2-2, with no clear D. CDR3 length: 14 residues. The V gene lost 7 bases and the J gene lost 2 bases, with 11 bases spanning the gap. Germline values: CDR1 SGHDN, CDR2 FVKESK. Here the CDR3 reads CASTVHPNTGELFF. The CDR3 region has the DNA TGTGCCAGCACCGTACATCCTAACACCGGGGAGCTGTTTTTT.